The next 30 T cell receptor beta chains were all read from a single sample in a study of OX40 agonist ivuxolimab in advanced cancers. Produced via immunoSEQ multiplex PCR; TCRdb's table is partial and in-frame only. Among tens of thousands of clones listed, 85% to 90% were seen once. This specimen was CD4+ or CD8+ T cells sorted from blood, taken in a trial of the OX40 agonist ivuxolimab. These receptors were obtained from an adult with an advanced solid tumor such as melanoma, head and neck, liver or kidney cancer.

The V gene is TRBV11-2, the J gene TRBJ1-6; D remains unclear. Trimming pared 2 bases from V and 6 bases from J, leaving 11 bases between. CDR1 SGHAT and CDR2 FQNNGV come from the germline V gene. The length of the CDR3 is 15 residues. CDR3 in DNA: TGTGCCAGCAGCTTAAATCCGGGGAGTAATTCACCCCTCCACTTT. It translates to CASSLNPGSNSPLHF.

The J gene is TRBJ2-1, the V gene TRBV4-2, with D uncertain. V shed 1 base and J shed 7 bases, with 14 bases lying between them. The CDR3 runs to 15 residues. CDR1 LGHNA and CDR2 YNFKEQ come from the germline V gene. CDR3 residues: CASSQGAARSNEQFF. The CDR3 DNA sequence: TGTGCCAGCAGCCAAGGAGCCGCAAGGTCAAATGAGCAGTTCTTC.

This sequence joins TRBV6-6 and TRBJ2-1, with 12 bases aligning to TRBD2. The junction had 8 bases not matched to a gene; V was cut back by 6 bases and J by 8 bases. The V gene's germline CDR1 is MNHNY and CDR2 SVGAGI (reference sequence). CDR3 length equals 15 residues. The DNA of the CDR3 is TGTGCCAGCAGATCCGGGACTAGCGGGTTTGATGAGCAGTTCTTC. This gives the protein CASRSGTSGFDEQFF.

This chain uses TRBV9 with TRBJ2-3; a weak D match, TRBD2 (5 bases). Trimming left V 0 bases short and J 1 base short, with 9 bases between. The CDR3 spans 15 residues. Germline values: CDR1 SGDLS, CDR2 YYNGEE. The CDR3 nucleotides read TGTGCCAGCAGCGTAGCGCTAGCAGGCACAGATACGCAGTATTTT. As protein: CASSVALAGTDTQYF. The variable domain in full, with the rest retrieved from reference TRBV9 and TRBJ2-3, is DSGVTQTPKHLITATGQRVTLRCSPRSGDLSVYWYQQSLDQGLQFLIQYYNGEERAKGNILERFSAQQFPDLHSELNLSSLELGDSALYFCASSVALAGTDTQYFGPGTRLTVL.

The sample holds one count of this clone. This rearrangement joins TRBV6-5 to TRBJ2-7; 12 bases are a match to TRBD1. The CDR3 is 15 residues long. Germline V gives CDR1 MNHEY, CDR2 SVGAGI. The J segment lost 2 bases and the V segment lost 5 bases, leaving 4 bases of the junction unmatched. The CDR3 DNA reads as TGTGCCAGCAGTATTGGGACAGGGGGCACCTACGAGCAGTACTTC. Residues: CASSIGTGGTYEQYF.

This chain links TRBV30 with TRBJ2-7; D is unclear. The germline V and J ends were trimmed by 4 bases and 6 bases, with 10 bases remaining between them. The germline V gene has CDR1 GTSNPN and CDR2 SVGIG (reference sequence). The CDR3 spans 11 residues. For the CDR3, the DNA is TGTGCCTGGAACACGTTTGGCGAGCAGTACTTC. It specifies CAWNTFGEQYF.

The chain joins TRBV4-3 to TRBJ1-1; no reliable D call. Per germline, CDR1 LGHNA and CDR2 YSLEER. The CDR3 contains 16 residues. The V end lost 2 bases, the J end lost 6 bases, and 19 bases lay between the germline ends. Written as DNA, the CDR3 is TGCGCCAGCAGCCAATTATTCGACACATTAAACGCTGAAGCTTTCTTT. Translated, it gives CASSQLFDTLNAEAFF.

This clone has only one observation. V is TRBV18 and J is TRBJ1-1; no firm D call. This CDR3 comprises 14 residues. The germline V gene encodes CDR1 KGHSH and CDR2 LQKENI. Trimming cost V 1 base and J 1 base, with 7 bases left between them. The CDR3 protein is CASSPRNGNTEAFF. The DNA of the CDR3 is TGTGCCAGCTCACCACGGAACGGGAACACTGAAGCTTTCTTT. Variable domain in full (rest from reference TRBV18 and TRBJ1-1): NAGVMQNPRHLVRRRGQEARLRCSPMKGHSHVYWYRQLPEEGLKFMVYLQKENIIDESGMPKERFSAEFPKEGPSILRIQQVVRGDSAAYFCASSPRNGNTEAFFGQGTRLTVV.

This chain connects TRBV19 to TRBJ2-3; 15 bases are a match to TRBD2. After removal of 5 bases from V and 5 bases from J, the junction contained 5 bases not matched to a gene. The germline CDR1 and CDR2 sequences are LNHDA and SQIVND (reference sequence). The CDR3 covers 16 residues. The CDR3 reads CASSGTSGGLGDTQYF. For the CDR3, the DNA is TGTGCCAGTAGTGGGACTAGCGGGGGGTTGGGAGATACGCAGTATTTT.

The chain joins TRBV7-9 to TRBJ2-3; no firm D call. The CDR3 is 12 residues long. Trimming shortened V by 3 bases and J by 4 bases, and 5 bases separated the two germline ends. Germline lookup yields CDR1 SEHNR and CDR2 FQNEAQ (reference sequence). The CDR3 is CASSFLADTQYF. The CDR3 DNA is TGTGCCAGCAGCTTTTTAGCAGATACGCAGTATTTT.

The rearrangement uses TRBV7-8 and TRBJ1-6, with D possibly being TRBD1 (6 bases). CDR3 length equals 15 residues. The ends were cut back, 1 base at V and 8 bases at J, with 12 bases in the middle. In germline, CDR1 is SGHVS, CDR2 FQNEAQ. This CDR3 is CASSLVSGAHSPLHF. The DNA of the CDR3 is TGTGCCAGCAGCTTAGTTTCGGGGGCTCATTCACCCCTCCACTTT.

The genes are TRBV27 and TRBJ2-2; the D is unclear. The length of the CDR3 is 12 residues. Trimming left V 6 bases short and J 2 bases short, with 4 bases between. Germline values: CDR1 MNHEY, CDR2 SMNVEV (reference sequence). In DNA form, the CDR3 reads TGTGCCAGCAGAAAAAACACCGGGGAGCTGTTTTTT. It translates to CASRKNTGELFF.

The CDR3 region is CASIGLAGSQETQYF. The CDR3, as DNA: TGTGCCAGCATTGGGCTAGCGGGATCCCAAGAGACCCAGTACTTC. The chain uses TRBV2 and TRBJ2-5; 9 bases match TRBD2. The V gene end was trimmed by 7 bases and the J gene end by 1 base; junction bases not matched to a gene: 7. CDR3 length equals 15 residues. Looked up from germline, CDR1 is SNHLY and CDR2 is FYNNEI. Filled out from reference TRBV2 and TRBJ2-5, the complete variable domain reads EPEVTQTPSHQVTQMGQEVILRCVPISNHLYFYWYRQILGQKVEFLVSFYNNEISEKSEIFDDQFSVERPDGSNFTLKIRSTKLEDSAMYFCASIGLAGSQETQYFGPGTRLLVL.

This clone was observed a handful of times. DNA of the CDR3: TGTGCCAGCAGCTTGGTAAGATGGGCGGGGGGGCACGAGCAGTACTTC. Translation: CASSLVRWAGGHEQYF. V gene TRBV5-6 combines with J gene TRBJ2-7; 9 positions agree with TRBD2. V lost 0 bases and J lost 5; bases outside the gene matches: 9. The CDR3 sequence is 16 residues long. Germline CDR1 SGHDT, CDR2 YYEEEE.

The V call is TRBV19, the J call TRBJ1-5; D is perhaps TRBD1 (5 bases). Trimming shortened V by 6 bases and J by 2 bases, and 14 bases separated the two germline ends. The V gene's germline CDR1 is LNHDA and CDR2 SQIVND (reference sequence). This CDR3 region has 15 residues. The CDR3 sequence is CASRSSGDGNQPQHF. The CDR3 nucleotides are TGTGCCAGTAGATCCTCCGGGGACGGCAATCAGCCCCAGCATTTT.

V usage is TRBV9 and J usage is TRBJ2-5; 8 nucleotides agree with TRBD2. V shed 4 bases and J 3 bases; nucleotides not matched to a gene: 8. The CDR3 totals 15 residues. Per germline, CDR1 SGDLS and CDR2 YYNGEE. The CDR3 region has the DNA TGTGCCAGCAGCCCTCCACGGGGGGGGGAAGAGACCCAGTACTTC. It specifies CASSPPRGGEETQYF.

This chain links TRBV5-5 with TRBJ1-1; D uncertain. Looked up from germline, CDR1 is SGHKS and CDR2 is YYEKEE (reference sequence). Trimming pared 1 base from V and 6 bases from J, leaving 7 bases between. This CDR3 region has 12 residues. DNA of the CDR3: TGTGCCAGCAGCTTGTATCGTGCTGAAGCTTTCTTT. It encodes CASSLYRAEAFF.

This chain links TRBV7-8 with TRBJ1-1; no definite D call. V was trimmed by 2 bases and J by 1 base, leaving 14 bases between them. The CDR3 has 16 amino acids. Germline V gives CDR1 SGHVS, CDR2 FQNEAQ. For the CDR3, the DNA is TGTGCCAGCAGCTTACTGTCAGTTCTTAGGAACACTGAAGCTTTCTTT. This encodes CASSLLSVLRNTEAFF.

This chain links TRBV5-1 with TRBJ2-1; 8 nucleotides line up with TRBD2. V was pared by 0 bases and J by 6 bases, with 5 bases of the junction left unmatched. This CDR3 has 15 residues. Germline V lookup: CDR1 SGHRS, CDR2 YFSETQ. CDR3 sequence: CASSLEAGTSNEQFF. The CDR3 nucleotides are TGCGCCAGCAGCTTGGAAGCCGGGACTAGCAATGAGCAGTTCTTC.

The rearrangement links TRBV5-1 to TRBJ2-2; D remains unclear. V was pared by 0 bases and J by 4 bases, with 10 bases between. The CDR3 consists of 15 residues. Germline CDR1 SGHRS, CDR2 YFSETQ. In DNA, the CDR3 is TGCGCCAGCAGCTTGGTGGACCGAGGCACCGGGGAGCTGTTTTTT. It yields the protein CASSLVDRGTGELFF.

The gene calls are TRBV18 and TRBJ1-2; D is perhaps TRBD1 (5 bases). Trimming pared 1 base from V and 7 bases from J, leaving 10 bases between. Germline loops: CDR1 KGHSH, CDR2 LQKENI. CDR3 length: 13 residues. CDR3 sequence (DNA): TGTGCCAGCTCACCACAGGGGCAAGGTGGCTACACCTTC. It specifies CASSPQGQGGYTF.

V and J are TRBV11-1 and TRBJ2-5; D unclear. V gave up 3 bases and J gave up 4 bases, with 3 bases separating them. Germline assignment: CDR1 SGHAT and CDR2 FQDESV (reference sequence). The CDR3 has 11 residues. The CDR3: CASSFTETQYF. CDR3 DNA sequence: TGTGCCAGCAGCTTCACAGAGACCCAGTACTTC. The variable domain in full, completed from reference TRBV11-1 and TRBJ2-5, reads EAEVAQSPRYKITEKSQAVAFWCDPISGHATLYWYRQILGQGPELLVQFQDESVVDDSQLPKDRFSAERLKGVDSTLKIQPAELGDSAMYLCASSFTETQYFGPGTRLLVL.

The rearrangement uses TRBV6-1 and TRBJ2-7; possible D gene TRBD2, 5 bases. Trimming pared 6 bases from V and 4 bases from J, leaving 10 bases between. Per germline, CDR1 MNHNS and CDR2 SASEGT. The length of the CDR3 is 12 residues. This CDR3 reads CASRAGGYEQYF. CDR3 DNA: TGTGCCAGCAGGGCGGGCGGTTACGAGCAGTACTTC.

This chain links TRBV6-6 with TRBJ2-3; D is unclear. The length of the CDR3 is 14 residues. Trimming removed 3 bases at V and 3 bases at J, with 10 bases between. CDR1 MNHNY and CDR2 SVGAGI come from the germline V gene (reference sequence). The CDR3 spells CASSYSVTTDTQYF. CDR3 DNA: TGTGCCAGCAGTTATTCAGTTACTACAGATACGCAGTATTTT.

The chain links TRBV4-2 to TRBJ2-7; D possibly corresponds to TRBD2 (5 bases). The V gene's germline CDR1 is LGHNA and CDR2 YNFKEQ. This CDR3 has 15 residues. V dropped 0 bases and J dropped 3 bases, with 12 bases sitting between them. In DNA, the CDR3 is TGTGCCAGCAGCCAAGAAGGGTTCGGGGACTACGAGCAGTACTTC. Its protein is CASSQEGFGDYEQYF.

The V gene is TRBV13, the J gene TRBJ1-4; D ambiguous. V gave up 6 bases and J gave up 0 bases, with 11 bases separating them. This CDR3 has 15 residues. Germline-derived CDR1 and CDR2 are PRHDT and FYEKMQ (reference sequence). This CDR3 is CASSNGVATNEKLFF. The CDR3 DNA sequence: TGTGCCAGCAGTAACGGAGTTGCAACTAATGAAAAACTGTTTTTT.

This chain joins TRBV19 and TRBJ1-5; no clear D. CDR3 size: 13 residues. Per the germline V gene, CDR1 is LNHDA and CDR2 is SQIVND (reference sequence). V lost 1 base to trimming and J lost 5 bases, with 6 bases between them. DNA for the CDR3: TGTGCCAGTAGTATAGGCCAATATCAGCCCCAGCATTTT. It yields the protein CASSIGQYQPQHF.

This rearrangement joins TRBV7-6 to TRBJ1-5, with D uncertain. The V end lost 2 bases, the J end lost 4 bases, and 6 bases lay between the germline ends. Germline-derived CDR1 and CDR2 are SGHVS and FNYEAQ. The CDR3 runs to 13 residues. The CDR3 loop reads CASSLSTNQPQHF. The CDR3 nucleotides are TGTGCCAGCAGCTTAAGCACAAATCAGCCCCAGCATTTT.

The chain uses TRBV29-1 and TRBJ1-2; no clear D. CDR1 and CDR2 from the germline V gene are SQVTM and ANQGSEA. Trimming shortened V by 0 bases and J by 7 bases, and 15 bases separated the two germline ends. The CDR3 sequence is 14 residues long. CDR3 nucleotide sequence: TGCAGCGTTGAAGATCGGAGCAGGACGGTTGGCTACACCTTC. Its translation is CSVEDRSRTVGYTF.

The rearrangement joins TRBV19 to TRBJ1-5; TRBD1 matches at 7 bases. The CDR3 consists of 14 residues. V gave up 4 bases and J gave up 4 bases; unmatched junction bases: 4. Germline CDR1 and CDR2: LNHDA and SQIVND (reference sequence). As DNA, the CDR3 is TGTGCCAGTAGTAGGGGGACAGCTAATCAGCCCCAGCATTTT. It encodes CASSRGTANQPQHF.